Listed here is a single T cell receptor beta chain. Its antigen is undetermined. This entry belongs to a study of identical twins. The CDR3 covers 14 residues. The V gene lost 5 bases and the J gene lost 6 bases, with 13 bases spanning the gap. Germline V gene data show CDR1 as SEHNR and CDR2 as FQNEAQ (reference sequence). Findings and caveats of the study: Twin-shared out-of-frame alpha sequences showed excess low generation probability.

Each CDR3 protein is one row after TCRdb ran MiXCR on the 5' RACE reads. The sample includes approximately 670,000 distinct CDR3 sequences, approximately 6% seen only once; the top ten take roughly 1.8%. Input material: naive T cells sorted from blood. The rearrangement joins TRBV7-9 to TRBJ1-4, with D perhaps matching TRBD1 (5 bases). The clonotype was recovered from a young man in good health. CDR3 residues: CASSRQRGDEKLFF. In DNA form, the CDR3 reads TGTGCCAGCAGCCGACAAAGAGGGGATGAAAAACTGTTTTTT.